This T cell receptor (beta chain) was obtained from a study of shared clonotypes between healthy human individuals. Background on the study: The people who gave samples were two women and a few men aged 18 to 49. Whole-study findings and limits: The study generally estimated greater richness for naive than memory subsets. A few donors had approximately 4.6% of their naive CD4 clonotypes in common.

Germline V gives CDR1 KGHSH, CDR2 LQKENI. CDR3 length: 16 amino acids. Trimming cost V 3 bases and J 5 bases; bases outside gene matches: 10. The test was conducted at deep level. Assay: immunoSEQ multiplex PCR; the TCRdb copy retains only in-frame clones and omits some. This table holds over a million clones, over 95% found once. Regarding this clone: Its specificity is unknown.

The chain recombines TRBV18 with TRBJ2-7; 10 positions match TRBD1. Sequencing was done on a sample of naive CD4+ T cells sorted from blood. Indicated subset: CD45RA+ positively selected. The TCR originated in a young man in good health. The CDR3 sequence: CASSPQRDRGTDEQYF. CDR3 DNA: TGTGCCAGCTCACCTCAGCGGGACAGGGGTACCGACGAGCAGTACTTC.